This is a list of T cell receptor beta chains from one sample in a study of TIL therapy for anti-PD-1-resistant metastatic lung cancer. Sequenced by immunoSEQ multiplex PCR; TCRdb stores in-frame clones only, minus some. This table has tens of thousands of clones, about 80% appearing once. The sample in question was blood, obtained at baseline. These receptors were obtained from a woman aged 30-79 years with non-small cell lung cancer. Each CDR3 is given with its conserved first and last residue. The D gene is left open where the match is weak. A clone size is listed for some rows: how often the clone was seen (once, few, many), or a class if it is expanded.

NA | TRBJ2-1 | TRBV10-2 | NA | TGCGCCAGCAGTGAGTTAGGGGACTCCTACAATGAGCAGTTCTTC | CASSELGDSYNEQFF
NA | TRBJ1-1 | TRBV27 | TRBD1 | TGTGCCAGCAGTTTAGGGACAGGGAACACTGAAGCTTTCTTT | CASSLGTGNTEAFF
NA | TRBJ1-1 | TRBV30 | NA | TGTGCCTGGGGATTCTTCACGGTCCAAGTAGCTTTCTTT | CAWGFFTVQVAFF
NA | TRBJ2-3 | TRBV4-2 | NA | TGTGCCAGCAGCCAAGAAGGGGAGGGCACAGATACGCAGTATTTT | CASSQEGEGTDTQYF
NA | TRBJ2-1 | TRBV10-1 | TRBD2 | TGCGCCAGCAGTGAGCAGAGTATGAGCGGGAGTAGGTATGAGCAGTTCTTC | CASSEQSMSGSRYEQFF
NA | TRBJ1-5 | TRBV27 | NA | TGTGCCAGCAGTTTACTGGGGGGCGTGAAGCCCCAGCATTTT | CASSLLGGVKPQHF
NA | TRBJ1-5 | TRBV10-3 | TRBD1 | TGTGCCATCAGTGCGACAGGGGAAAGAAGGGCCCAGCATTTT | CAISATGERRAQHF
NA | TRBJ2-3 | TRBV7-2 | NA | TGTGCCAGCAAGAAGGTCGGCACGACAGATACGCAGTATTTT | CASKKVGTTDTQYF
once | TRBJ2-3 | TRBV6-1 | NA | TGTGCCAGCAGTGCCCTTTGGGATACGCAGTATTTT | CASSALWDTQYF
NA | TRBJ2-7 | TRBV2 | TRBD2 | TGTGCCAGCACCCTAGCGGCCTACGAGCAGTACTTC | CASTLAAYEQYF
NA | TRBJ2-2 | TRBV15 | TRBD2 | TGTGCCACCAGCAGGTTAGCGGGAGTGGTCACCGGGGAGCTGTTTTTT | CATSRLAGVVTGELFF
NA | TRBJ2-1 | TRBV6-6 | NA | TGTGCCAGCAGTTACTCGAACCTAGATGAGCAGTTCTTC | CASSYSNLDEQFF
NA | TRBJ1-1 | TRBV7-8 | NA | TGTGCCAGCAGCTTAGTGGACGTCTACACTGAAGCTTTCTTT | CASSLVDVYTEAFF